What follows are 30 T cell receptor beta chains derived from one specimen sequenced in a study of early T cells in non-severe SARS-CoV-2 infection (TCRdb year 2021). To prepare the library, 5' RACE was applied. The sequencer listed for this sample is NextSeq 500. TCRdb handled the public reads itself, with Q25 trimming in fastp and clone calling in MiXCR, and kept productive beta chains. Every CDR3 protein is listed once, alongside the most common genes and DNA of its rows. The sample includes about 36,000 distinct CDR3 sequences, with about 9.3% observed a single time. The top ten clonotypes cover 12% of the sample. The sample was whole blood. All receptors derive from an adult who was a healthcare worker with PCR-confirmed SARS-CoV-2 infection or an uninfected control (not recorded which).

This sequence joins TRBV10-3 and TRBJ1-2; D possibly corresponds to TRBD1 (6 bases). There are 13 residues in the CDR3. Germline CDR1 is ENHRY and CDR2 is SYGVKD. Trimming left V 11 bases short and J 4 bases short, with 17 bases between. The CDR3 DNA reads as TGTGCCGCCGGGCAAGGGGGGGTCTATGGCTACACCTTC. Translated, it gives CAAGQGGVYGYTF.

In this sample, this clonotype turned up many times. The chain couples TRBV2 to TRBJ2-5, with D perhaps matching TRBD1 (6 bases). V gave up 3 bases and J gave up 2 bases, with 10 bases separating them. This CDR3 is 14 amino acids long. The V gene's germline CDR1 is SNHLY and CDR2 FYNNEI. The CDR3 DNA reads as TGTGCCAGCAGTGAGAGGACAGCTCAAGAGACCCAGTACTTC. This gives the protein CASSERTAQETQYF.

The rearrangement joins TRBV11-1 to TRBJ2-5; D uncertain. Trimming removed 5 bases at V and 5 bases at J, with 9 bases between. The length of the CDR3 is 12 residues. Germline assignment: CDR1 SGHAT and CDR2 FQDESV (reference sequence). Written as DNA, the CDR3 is TGTGCCAGCAGCCCGGATCGGGAGACCCAGTACTTC. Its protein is CASSPDRETQYF.

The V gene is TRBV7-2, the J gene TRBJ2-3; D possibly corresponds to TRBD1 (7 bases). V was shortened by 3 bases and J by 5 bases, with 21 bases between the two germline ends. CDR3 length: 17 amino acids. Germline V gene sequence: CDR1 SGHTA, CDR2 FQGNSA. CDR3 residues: CASSLLSAGGQGDTQYF. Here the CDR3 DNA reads TGTGCCAGCAGCTTGCTATCAGCAGGGGGGCAAGGAGATACGCAGTATTTT.

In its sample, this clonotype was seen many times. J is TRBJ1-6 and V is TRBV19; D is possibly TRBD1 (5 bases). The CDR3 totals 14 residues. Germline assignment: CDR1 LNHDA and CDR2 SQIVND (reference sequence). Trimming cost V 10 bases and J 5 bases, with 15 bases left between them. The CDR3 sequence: CATSLTGDNSPLHF. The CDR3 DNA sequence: TGTGCCACCAGCCTCACGGGGGATAATTCACCCCTCCACTTT.

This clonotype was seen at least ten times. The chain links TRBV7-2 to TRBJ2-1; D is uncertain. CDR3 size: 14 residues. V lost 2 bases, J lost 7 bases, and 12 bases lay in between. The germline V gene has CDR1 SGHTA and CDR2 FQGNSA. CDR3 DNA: TGTGCCAGCAGCTTAAGAAGGATGGGGAATGAGCAGTTCTTC. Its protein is CASSLRRMGNEQFF. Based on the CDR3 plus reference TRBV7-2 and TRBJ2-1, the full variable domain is GAGVSQSPSNKVTEKGKDVELRCDPISGHTALYWYRQSLGQGLEFLIYFQGNSAPDKSGLPSDRFSAERTGGSVSTLTIQRTQQEDSAVYLCASSLRRMGNEQFFGPGTRLTVL.

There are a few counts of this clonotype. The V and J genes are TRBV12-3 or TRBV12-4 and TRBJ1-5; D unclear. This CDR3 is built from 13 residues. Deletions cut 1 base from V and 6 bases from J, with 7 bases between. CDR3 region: CASSLEQIQPQHF. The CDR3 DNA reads TGTGCCAGCAGTTTAGAACAGATTCAGCCCCAGCATTTT.

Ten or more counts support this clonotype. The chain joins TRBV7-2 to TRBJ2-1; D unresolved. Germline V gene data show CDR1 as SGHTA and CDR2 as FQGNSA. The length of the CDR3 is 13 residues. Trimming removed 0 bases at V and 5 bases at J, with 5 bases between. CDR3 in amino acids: CASSLARDNEQFF. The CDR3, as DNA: TGTGCCAGCAGCTTAGCAAGAGACAATGAGCAGTTCTTC.

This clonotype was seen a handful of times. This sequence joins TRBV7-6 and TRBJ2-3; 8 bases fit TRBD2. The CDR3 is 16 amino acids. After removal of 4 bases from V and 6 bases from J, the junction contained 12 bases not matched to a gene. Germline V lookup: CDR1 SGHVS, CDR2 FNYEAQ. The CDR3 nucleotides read TGTGCCAGCAGCTCCGGACTAGCAGGTTTGCGGGATACGCAGTATTTT. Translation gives CASSSGLAGLRDTQYF.

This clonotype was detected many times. The chain's CDR3 is CSVSPSQDRNIQYF. The CDR3 coding sequence is TGCAGCGTCTCCCCCTCACAAGACAGAAACATTCAGTACTTC. This sequence joins TRBV20-1 and TRBJ2-4; D might be TRBD1 (5 bases). Germline CDR1 and CDR2: DFQATT and SNEGSKA (reference sequence). This CDR3 has 14 amino acids.

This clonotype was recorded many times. The chain's CDR3 is CASSELQGWKGYTF. CDR3 in DNA: TGTGCCAGCAGTGAGCTACAGGGATGGAAGGGCTACACCTTC. The chain uses TRBV6-1 and TRBJ1-2; D is possibly TRBD1 (6 bases). Germline V gene sequence: CDR1 MNHNS, CDR2 SASEGT. The germline V and J ends were trimmed by 3 bases and 8 bases, with 16 bases remaining between them. There are 14 residues in the CDR3.

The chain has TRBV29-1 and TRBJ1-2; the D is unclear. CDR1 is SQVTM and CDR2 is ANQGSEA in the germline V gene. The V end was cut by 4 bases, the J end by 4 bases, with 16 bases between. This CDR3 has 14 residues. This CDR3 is CSVVEVSVGYGYTF. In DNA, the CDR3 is TGCAGCGTTGTGGAGGTCTCCGTCGGCTATGGCTACACCTTC.

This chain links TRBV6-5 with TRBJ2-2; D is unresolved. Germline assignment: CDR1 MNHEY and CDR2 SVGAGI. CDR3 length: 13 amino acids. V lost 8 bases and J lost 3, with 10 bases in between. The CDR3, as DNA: TGTGCCAGCTCCCGACAACACACCGGGGAGCTGTTTTTT. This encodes CASSRQHTGELFF.

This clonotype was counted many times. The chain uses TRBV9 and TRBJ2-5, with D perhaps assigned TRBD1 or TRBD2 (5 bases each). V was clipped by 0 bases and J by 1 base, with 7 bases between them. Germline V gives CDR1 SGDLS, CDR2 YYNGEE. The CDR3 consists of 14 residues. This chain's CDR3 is CASSVGDGQETQYF. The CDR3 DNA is TGTGCCAGCAGCGTAGGGGACGGCCAAGAGACCCAGTACTTC.

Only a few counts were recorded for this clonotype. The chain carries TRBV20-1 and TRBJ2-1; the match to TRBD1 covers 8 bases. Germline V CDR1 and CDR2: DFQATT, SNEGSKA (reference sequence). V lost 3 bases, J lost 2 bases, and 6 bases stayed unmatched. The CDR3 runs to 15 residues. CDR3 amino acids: CSASYRGMPYNEQFF. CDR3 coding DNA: TGCAGTGCTAGTTACAGGGGGATGCCCTACAATGAGCAGTTCTTC.

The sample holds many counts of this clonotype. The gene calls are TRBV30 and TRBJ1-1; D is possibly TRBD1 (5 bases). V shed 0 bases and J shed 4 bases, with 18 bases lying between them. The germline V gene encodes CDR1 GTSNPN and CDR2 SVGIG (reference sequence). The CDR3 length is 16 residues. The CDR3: CAWSVPGKGPSTEAFF. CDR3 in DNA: TGTGCCTGGAGTGTACCTGGGAAGGGGCCGAGCACTGAAGCTTTCTTT.

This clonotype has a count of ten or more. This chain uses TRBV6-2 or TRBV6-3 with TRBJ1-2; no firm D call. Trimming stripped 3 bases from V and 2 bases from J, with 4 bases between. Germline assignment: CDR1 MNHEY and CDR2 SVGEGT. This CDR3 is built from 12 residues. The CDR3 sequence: CASSYRNYGYTF. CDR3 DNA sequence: TGTGCCAGCAGTTATAGAAACTATGGCTACACCTTC.

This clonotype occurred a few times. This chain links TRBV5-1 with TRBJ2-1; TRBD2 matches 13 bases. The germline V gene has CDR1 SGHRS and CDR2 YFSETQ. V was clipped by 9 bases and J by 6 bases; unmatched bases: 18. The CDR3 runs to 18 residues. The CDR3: CATTEVGLAGPGSNEQFF. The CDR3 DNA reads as TGCGCCACCACGGAGGTGGGACTAGCGGGGCCCGGTAGCAATGAGCAGTTCTTC.

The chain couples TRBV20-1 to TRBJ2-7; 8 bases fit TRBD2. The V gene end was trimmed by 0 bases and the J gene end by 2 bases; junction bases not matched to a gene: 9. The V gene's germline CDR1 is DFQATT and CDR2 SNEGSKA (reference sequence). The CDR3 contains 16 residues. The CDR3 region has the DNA TGCAGTGCTAGAGATGCTACCAGCGGGGGACCCTACGAGCAGTACTTC. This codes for CSARDATSGGPYEQYF.

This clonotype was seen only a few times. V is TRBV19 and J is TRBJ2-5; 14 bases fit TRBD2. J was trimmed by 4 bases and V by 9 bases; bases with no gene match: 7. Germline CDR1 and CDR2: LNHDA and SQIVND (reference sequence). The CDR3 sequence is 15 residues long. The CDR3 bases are TGTGCCAGCCGAACCGGGACTAGCGGGGGAGAGACCCAGTACTTC. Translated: CASRTGTSGGETQYF.

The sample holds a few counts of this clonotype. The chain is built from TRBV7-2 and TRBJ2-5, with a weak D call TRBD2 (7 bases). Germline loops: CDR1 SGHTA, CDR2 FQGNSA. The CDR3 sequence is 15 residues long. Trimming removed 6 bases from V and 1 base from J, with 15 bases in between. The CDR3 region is CASSNTGGPQETQYF. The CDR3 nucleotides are TGTGCCAGCAGTAACACCGGGGGGCCCCAAGAGACCCAGTACTTC.

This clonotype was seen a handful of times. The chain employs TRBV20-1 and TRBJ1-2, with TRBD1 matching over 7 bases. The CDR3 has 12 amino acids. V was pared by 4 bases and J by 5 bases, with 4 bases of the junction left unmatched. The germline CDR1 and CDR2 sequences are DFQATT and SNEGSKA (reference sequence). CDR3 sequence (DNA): TGCAGTGCTACCGGGACAGATTATGGCTACACCTTC. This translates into CSATGTDYGYTF.

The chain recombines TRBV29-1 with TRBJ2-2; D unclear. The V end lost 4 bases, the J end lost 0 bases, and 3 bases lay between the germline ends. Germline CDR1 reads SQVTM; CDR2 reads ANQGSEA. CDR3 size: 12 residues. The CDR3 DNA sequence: TGCAGCGTTGCCCCGAACACCGGGGAGCTGTTTTTT. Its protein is CSVAPNTGELFF.

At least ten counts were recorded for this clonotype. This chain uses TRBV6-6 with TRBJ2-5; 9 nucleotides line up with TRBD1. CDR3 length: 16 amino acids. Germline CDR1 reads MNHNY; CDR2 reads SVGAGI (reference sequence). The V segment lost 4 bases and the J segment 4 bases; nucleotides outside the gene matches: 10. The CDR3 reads CASSSRGTGMGETQYF. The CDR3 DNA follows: TGTGCCAGCAGTTCCCGGGGGACAGGGATGGGAGAGACCCAGTACTTC.

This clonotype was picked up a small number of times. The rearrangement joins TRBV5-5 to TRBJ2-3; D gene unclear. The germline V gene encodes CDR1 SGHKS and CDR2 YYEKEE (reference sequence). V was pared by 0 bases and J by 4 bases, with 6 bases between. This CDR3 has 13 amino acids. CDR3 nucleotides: TGTGCCAGCAGCTTGGCGCCAGCAGATACGCAGTATTTT. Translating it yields CASSLAPADTQYF. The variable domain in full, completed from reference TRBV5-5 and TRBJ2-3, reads DAGVTQSPTHLIKTRGQQVTLRCSPISGHKSVSWYQQVLGQGPQFIFQYYEKEERGRGNFPDRFSARQFPNYSSELNVNALLLGDSALYLCASSLAPADTQYFGPGTRLTVL.

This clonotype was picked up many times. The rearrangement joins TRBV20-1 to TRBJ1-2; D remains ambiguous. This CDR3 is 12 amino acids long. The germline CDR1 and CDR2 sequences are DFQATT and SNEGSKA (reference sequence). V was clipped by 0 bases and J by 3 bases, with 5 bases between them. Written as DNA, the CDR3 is TGCAGTGCTAGAGATCTTCACTATGGCTACACCTTC. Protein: CSARDLHYGYTF.

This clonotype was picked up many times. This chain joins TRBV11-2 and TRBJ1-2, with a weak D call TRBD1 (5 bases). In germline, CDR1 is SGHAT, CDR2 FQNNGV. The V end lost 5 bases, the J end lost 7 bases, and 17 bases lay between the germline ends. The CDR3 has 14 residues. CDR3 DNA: TGTGCCAGCAGCACCGACAGTTATTCAGCTGGCTACACCTTC. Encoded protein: CASSTDSYSAGYTF.

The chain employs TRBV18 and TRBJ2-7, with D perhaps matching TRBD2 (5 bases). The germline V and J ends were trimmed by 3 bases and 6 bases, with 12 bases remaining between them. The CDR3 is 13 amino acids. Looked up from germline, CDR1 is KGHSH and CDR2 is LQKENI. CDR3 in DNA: TGTGCCAGCTCACCCCGGTCCGAGGGCGAGCAGTACTTC. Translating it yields CASSPRSEGEQYF.

CDR3 in amino acids: CASSPNRGNQPQHF. The CDR3 nucleotides are TGTGCCAGCAGCCCCAACAGGGGAAATCAGCCCCAGCATTTT. J is TRBJ1-5 and V is TRBV28; 7 bases are shared with TRBD1. Per germline, CDR1 MDHEN and CDR2 SYDVKM. J lost 4 bases, V lost 6 bases, and 6 bases had no gene match. The CDR3 is 14 residues long.

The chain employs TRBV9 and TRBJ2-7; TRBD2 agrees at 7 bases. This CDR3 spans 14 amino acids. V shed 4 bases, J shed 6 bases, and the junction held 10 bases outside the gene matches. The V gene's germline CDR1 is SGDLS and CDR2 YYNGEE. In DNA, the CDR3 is TGTGCCAGCAGCCAAAGCGGGGATCCTGCCGAGCAGTACTTC. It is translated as CASSQSGDPAEQYF.